The 23 T cell receptor beta chains reported below all come from one sample, sequenced in a study of shared clonotypes between healthy human individuals. Clones were read by immunoSEQ multiplex PCR, and TCRdb kept only the in-frame ones, dropping some. The sample includes some 700,000 clones, about 90% of them seen just once. Material: memory CD8+ T cells from PBMCs. Subset specified: CD45RO+ cells pooled with CCR7-negative TemRA cells. The receptors were gathered from a man between 18 and 29 years old in good health. Some clones in this sample may be carry-over from other donors' samples.

Only one count was recorded for this clone. The chain is built from TRBV7-9 and TRBJ1-1, with D possibly being TRBD1 (5 bases). CDR1 is SEHNR and CDR2 is FQNEAQ in the germline V gene (reference sequence). This CDR3 contains 13 residues. Trimming cost V 3 bases and J 6 bases, with 11 bases left between them. In DNA, the CDR3 is TGTGCCAGCAGCTTGATCAGGGCGCCTGAAGCTTTCTTT. Translating it yields CASSLIRAPEAFF.

V is TRBV7-3 and J is TRBJ2-1; 11 nucleotides line up with TRBD2. This CDR3 has 13 residues. Germline V lookup: CDR1 SGHTA, CDR2 FQGTGA. The trim removed 6 bases at V and 5 bases at J, leaving 0 bases unmatched. The CDR3 loop is CASRGLADNEQFF. The CDR3 DNA reads TGTGCCAGCAGGGGACTAGCGGACAATGAGCAGTTCTTC.

The chain carries TRBV5-1 and TRBJ1-5, with no clear D. The V and J ends lost 0 bases and 7 bases respectively, with 11 bases between them. This CDR3 region has 14 residues. Germline loops: CDR1 SGHRS, CDR2 YFSETQ. CDR3 in DNA: TGCGCCAGCAGCTTGGCTGGGGTGGGACAGCCCCAGCATTTT. Its translation: CASSLAGVGQPQHF.

J is TRBJ2-1 and V is TRBV4-3; the D gene is possibly TRBD1 (6 bases). This CDR3 spans 15 amino acids. Between the trimmed V and J ends, which lost 0 bases and 9 bases, there was a span of 15 bases. Germline loops: CDR1 LGHNA, CDR2 YSLEER. Here the CDR3 reads CASSQDPQGWGEQFF. The CDR3 DNA reads TGCGCCAGCAGCCAAGATCCGCAGGGGTGGGGTGAGCAGTTCTTC.

This clone was seen ten or more times. The chain carries TRBV21-1 and TRBJ2-1; the table's D call TRBD1 went unverified against the DNA. TRBV21-1 is recorded as a pseudogene. This CDR3 is built from 12 residues. The CDR3 is CASSSHRNEQFF. The CDR3 DNA reads TGTGCCAGCAGCTCCCACAGAAATGAGCAGTTCTTC.

J is TRBJ1-1 and V is TRBV5-1; D gene unclear. From germline, CDR1 is SGHRS and CDR2 YFSETQ. The V gene lost 0 bases and the J gene lost 1 base, with 7 bases spanning the gap. This CDR3 has 14 amino acids. In DNA, the CDR3 is TGCGCCAGCAGCTTGGAAGGTGCGAACACTGAAGCTTTCTTT. Translation: CASSLEGANTEAFF.

CDR3 coding DNA: TGTGCCAGCTCCGCGACGGGCGGGAGTGGCGAGACCCAGTACTTC. This codes for CASSATGGSGETQYF. The V and J genes are TRBV18 and TRBJ2-5; 7 positions match TRBD2. Germline V gives CDR1 KGHSH, CDR2 LQKENI. V lost 6 bases, J lost 5 bases, and 12 bases stayed unmatched. This CDR3 spans 15 amino acids.

The chain recombines TRBV19 with TRBJ1-5; D not certain. The CDR3 totals 21 residues. Germline V lookup: CDR1 LNHDA, CDR2 SQIVND (reference sequence). With 7 bases removed from V and 0 bases from J, the gap between germline ends came to 31 bases. Written as DNA, the CDR3 is TGTGCCAGTACCCTAGGACGAGGACCAGCCGCCCCTCGATATAGCAATCAGCCCCAGCATTTT. The encoded protein is CASTLGRGPAAPRYSNQPQHF.

The rearrangement uses TRBV21-1 and TRBJ2-7; the DNA was not used to check the table's D call, TRBD1. TRBV21-1 is a pseudogene segment. This CDR3 contains 13 residues. CDR3 amino acids: CASSLHRGYEQYF. Here the CDR3 DNA reads TGTGCCAGCAGCCTTCACAGGGGGTACGAGCAGTACTTC.

The chain employs TRBV4-1 and TRBJ2-1, with D hard to call. This CDR3 region has 15 residues. V was shortened by 2 bases and J by 8 bases, with 16 bases between the two germline ends. CDR1 and CDR2 (germline): MGHRA, YSYEKL. The CDR3 DNA reads TGCGCCAGCAGCCAACAACCAGCAATCGGTTATGAGCAGTTCTTC. The encoded protein is CASSQQPAIGYEQFF.

CDR3 DNA sequence: TGTGCCAGCAGCTCACAGGGGTACGAGCAGTACTTC. It encodes CASSSQGYEQYF. The chain has TRBV13 and TRBJ2-7; 7 bases line up with TRBD1. The J segment lost 4 bases and the V segment lost 4 bases, leaving 1 base of the junction unmatched. The germline V gene has CDR1 PRHDT and CDR2 FYEKMQ (reference sequence). This CDR3 contains 12 residues.

The chain recombines TRBV10-3 with TRBJ1-3; the match to TRBD1 covers 11 bases. The J segment lost 5 bases and the V segment lost 4 bases, leaving 7 bases of the junction unmatched. The length of the CDR3 is 16 residues. Germline CDR1 ENHRY, CDR2 SYGVKD. The DNA for the CDR3 is TGTGCCATCAGTGCCTTATCGGACAGGGGGCGAAACACCATATATTTT. Translation: CAISALSDRGRNTIYF.

The chain combines TRBV5-6 with TRBJ2-1; TRBD2 matches 7 bases. Germline V gives CDR1 SGHDT, CDR2 YYEEEE. The CDR3 sequence is 11 residues long. With V trimmed by 4 bases and J by 10 bases, 2 bases remained unmatched. CDR3 DNA sequence: TGTGCCAGCAGCCGGGGGGAAGAGCAGTTCTTC. Amino acids: CASSRGEEQFF.

This chain connects TRBV4-2 to TRBJ2-3, with TRBD2 as a possible D gene (5 bases). This CDR3 is built from 14 residues. V was cut by 4 bases and J by 4 bases, with 12 bases left in between. Germline-derived CDR1 and CDR2 are LGHNA and YNFKEQ. The CDR3 DNA sequence: TGTGCCAGCAGCCGAGAACGAGCGGCAGATACGCAGTATTTT. It specifies CASSRERAADTQYF.

The V call is TRBV27, the J call TRBJ2-1; D may be TRBD2 (5 bases). V was pared by 6 bases and J by 0 bases, with 15 bases between. This CDR3 is built from 16 residues. Germline CDR1 is MNHEY and CDR2 is SMNVEV (reference sequence). In DNA, the CDR3 is TGTGCCAGCAGCTCATTACCAACTAGCTCCTACAATGAGCAGTTCTTC. Translation gives CASSSLPTSSYNEQFF.

This rearrangement joins TRBV28 to TRBJ1-4, with 7 bases aligning to TRBD1. Germline V gene sequence: CDR1 MDHEN, CDR2 SYDVKM. The CDR3 is 14 amino acids. The J segment lost 5 bases and the V segment lost 3 bases, leaving 3 bases of the junction unmatched. This CDR3 is CASSLGTENEKLFF. CDR3 nucleotide sequence: TGTGCCAGCAGTTTGGGGACAGAAAATGAAAAACTGTTTTTT.

V is TRBV7-3 and J is TRBJ2-2; 8 bases agree with TRBD2. Germline trimming cut 5 bases from V and 5 bases from J; bases unmatched to any gene: 10. Germline V gene data show CDR1 as SGHTA and CDR2 as FQGTGA. The CDR3 length is 16 residues. The CDR3 sequence: CASSPQPAGGTGELFF. DNA of the CDR3: TGTGCCAGCAGCCCTCAGCCTGCGGGGGGAACCGGGGAGCTGTTTTTT.

Details on this clone: At the DNA level, this CDR3 is encoded by other sequences in the same sample as well. The rearrangement links TRBV7-9 to TRBJ2-7; 9 bases fit TRBD1. The CDR3 extends over 13 amino acids. V lost 5 bases to trimming and J lost 7 bases; unmatched junction nucleotides: 6. CDR1 and CDR2 from the germline V gene are SEHNR and FQNEAQ (reference sequence). In DNA form, the CDR3 reads TGTGCCAGCAGCCTTGGACAGGGGAATGAGCAGTACTTC. It encodes CASSLGQGNEQYF.

V and J are TRBV2 and TRBJ1-1; 10 nucleotides match TRBD1. The germline CDR1 and CDR2 sequences are SNHLY and FYNNEI. The CDR3 consists of 13 residues. The CDR3 loop is CVLLGQGGTEAFF. Written as DNA, the CDR3 is TGTGTCCTACTAGGACAGGGGGGCACTGAAGCTTTCTTT.

This chain connects TRBV7-7 to TRBJ2-2; 9 bases are shared with TRBD1. In germline, CDR1 is SSHAT, CDR2 FNYEAQ (reference sequence). This CDR3 spans 18 amino acids. The trim removed 5 bases at V and 1 base at J, leaving 11 bases unmatched. This CDR3 is CASSAGLGTGWNTGELFF. For the CDR3, the DNA is TGTGCCAGCAGCGCGGGACTTGGGACAGGGTGGAACACCGGGGAGCTGTTTTTT.

The J gene is TRBJ2-7, the V gene TRBV27; tentative D call: TRBD2 (5 bases). Germline-derived CDR1 and CDR2 are MNHEY and SMNVEV (reference sequence). Trimming stripped 6 bases from V and 2 bases from J, with 11 bases between. The CDR3 covers 13 residues. CDR3 region: CASRPLGAYEQYF. The CDR3 DNA reads TGTGCCAGCAGGCCCCTCGGGGCCTACGAGCAGTACTTC.

The chain employs TRBV2 and TRBJ1-1; TRBD1 is a possible D gene (5 bases). CDR1 and CDR2 (germline): SNHLY, FYNNEI. The CDR3 runs to 14 residues. Trimming took 8 bases from V and 2 from J, leaving 15 bases between them. CDR3 in amino acids: CASGGGMTNTEAFF. DNA for the CDR3: TGTGCCAGCGGCGGGGGGATGACTAACACTGAAGCTTTCTTT.

This chain joins TRBV9 and TRBJ1-2, with D unclear. The CDR3 totals 15 residues. Trimming stripped 0 bases from V and 4 bases from J, with 13 bases between. The germline gives CDR1 SGDLS, CDR2 YYNGEE. In nucleotides, the CDR3 is TGTGCCAGCAGCGTAGCCAAGGTTGGTGGCTATGGCTACACCTTC. Translation gives CASSVAKVGGYGYTF.